This record concerns one T cell receptor (beta chain) sequence. Only a few counts were recorded for this clonotype. Its cognate antigen has yet to be identified. It has no much larger one-base neighbor in the sample; base qualities were not kept. This record comes from a study of identical twins (dated by TCRdb to the mid-2010s). Regarding the research as a whole: TCR alpha and beta repertoires from monozygotic twins, unrelated adults of various ages and cord blood were deep-sequenced to test whether fetal clonotypes persist. To rule out contamination, the twin experiments were replicated at different times with different library preparation protocols. Findings and caveats that apply to the study as a whole: A weaker excess of twin sharing was found in beta out-of-frame sequences because the signal-to-noise ratio was lowered by fewer shared sequences. Invariant T cells such as MAIT and iNKT could partly confound zero-insertion analyses, though diverse VJ usage argued against this for most clonotypes. Out-of-frame TCR alpha sharing in monozygotic twins was systematically underestimated by recombination models, whereas sharing between unrelated individuals was in agreement with the recombination models. Fewer insertions were carried by abundant cord blood beta clonotypes, a similar but weaker trend appeared in young adult naive repertoires, and no such trend appeared in memory repertoires. Compared with coincidental sharing between unrelated individuals, out-of-frame TCR alpha sequences shared between twins had an excess of sequences with low generation probability. Because the same donors could not be followed over many years, conclusions were based on cross-sectional statistical analysis.

CDR1 and CDR2 were assigned from the germline V gene (reference sequence) as DFQATT and SNEGSKA. V is reduced by 0 bases and J by 2 bases, leaving a spacing of 3 bases between them. From cysteine to phenylalanine, the CDR3 is 12 amino acids long. The CDR3 DNA has 36 bases and is translated from base 1. All donors were healthy Caucasians. The twin cohort consisted of three pairs of female monozygotic twins, all aged roughly 18 to 30 years. Peripheral blood mononuclear cells were used as the source from which RNA for TCR libraries was isolated. The library came from 5' RACE. The sequencer listed for this sample is Illumina HiSeq 2000. Template switching introduced a universal primer binding site; the final cDNA contained a unique molecular identifier, enabling accurate counting of TCR cDNA molecules. First-strand cDNA for TCR alpha and beta chains was synthesized from specific primers in the conserved constant-segment region. To control for contamination, every cDNA library carried two barcodes: a SMART-Mk sample barcode plus Illumina barcodes. TruSeq adapter sequences, together with Illumina sample barcodes, were added in two successive PCR steps. The TCR alpha and beta cDNA libraries were sequenced on the Illumina HiSeq platform using custom primers. In the source study's methods: MiGEC processed the raw reads to extract unique molecular identifiers, while MiXCR was used to determine the CDR3 positions. For each individual, recombination models were inferred using an EM algorithm with the repgenHMM and IGoR tools. The tcR package in R was used for shared clonotype analysis, with sharing normalized by the product of cloneset sizes. Out-of-frame nonproductive sequences were analyzed to study raw recombination free of thymic and clonal selection effects. The public reads were quality trimmed at Q25 with fastp and then assembled into clones with MiXCR by TCRdb, keeping productive beta chains. Entries that share a CDR3 protein sequence are merged under the most common genes and DNA. The V and J calls were not made by the authors but by TCRdb's processing. This sample gives around 960,000 distinct CDR3 sequences in total; 10% to 15% of them show up just once. Jointly, the top ten make up about 1.5% of the sample.

This same sample was also part of a study on yellow fever vaccine responses in identical twins. Reported in the second study: The authors reported that the T cell response to vaccination in identical twins appeared partly convergent and partly personalized. Focusing on identical twins, the study followed the T cell clones that responded to the vaccine, and did so with precision.

The sequenced sample was PBMCs. The TCR was taken from a woman aged 18-29 years in good health. The sequence is built from TRBV20-1 and TRBJ2-3; no confident D gene assignment can be made. At the DNA level, the sequence is TGCAGTGCTAGAGACCACACAGATACGCAGTATTTT. It encodes CSARDHTDTQYF.